This T cell receptor beta chain comes out of a study of T-cell reconstitution after alpha-beta-depleted transplantation in children. It was with unique molecular identifiers that the TCRbeta library was prepared. TCRdb used MiXCR to reprocess the PCR reads, holding one entry per CDR3 protein. Among roughly 90,000 distinct CDR3 sequences, 9% to 15% were seen once, and the ten largest hold 11% to 15%. This clonotype has only a few counts. It is unclear where the CDR3 begins or ends on the DNA, so no DNA is shown, and the CDR3 is as TCRdb lists it. Counting both end residues, the CDR3 totals 16 amino acids.

Specimen: PBMCs from the stem cell graft donor, collected from the stem cell graft. The rearrangement links TRBV7-5 to TRBJ2-7; the table's D call of TRBD1 was not tested on the DNA. TRBV7-5 is annotated as a pseudogene. The source of this sequence is a human donor who donated a stem cell graft to a child with inherited bone marrow failure. The CDR3 here is CISVSEAPDSSYEQYF.